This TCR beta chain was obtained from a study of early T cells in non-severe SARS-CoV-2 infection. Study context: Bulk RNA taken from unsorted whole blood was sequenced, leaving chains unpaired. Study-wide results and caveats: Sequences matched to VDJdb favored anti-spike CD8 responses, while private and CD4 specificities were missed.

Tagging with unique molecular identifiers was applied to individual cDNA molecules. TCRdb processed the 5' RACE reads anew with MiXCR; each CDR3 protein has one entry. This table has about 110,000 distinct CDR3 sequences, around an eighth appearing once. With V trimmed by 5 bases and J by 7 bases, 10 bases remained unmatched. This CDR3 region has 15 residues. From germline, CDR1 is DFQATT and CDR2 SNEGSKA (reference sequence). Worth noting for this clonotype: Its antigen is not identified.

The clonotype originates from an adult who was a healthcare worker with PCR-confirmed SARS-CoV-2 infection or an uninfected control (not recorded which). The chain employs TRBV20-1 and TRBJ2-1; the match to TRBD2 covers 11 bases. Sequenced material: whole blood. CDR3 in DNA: TGCAGTGCTGGATTGGGACTAGCGGCGCTAAATGAGCAGTTCTTC. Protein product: CSAGLGLAALNEQFF.